Below are 2 T cell receptor beta chains sequenced from a single sample in a study of blood T cell repertoires in COVID-19. TCRdb's table, derived via immunoSEQ multiplex PCR, lists solely in-frame clones and lacks some. The table has about 170,000 clones, roughly 88% seen once. Sequencing input: peripheral blood. These TCRs come from a man younger than 35 with COVID-19, enrolled during active disease.

The gene calls are TRBV19 and TRBJ2-2, with 12 bases identical to TRBD2. Germline loops: CDR1 LNHDA, CDR2 SQIVND (reference sequence). Trimming took 8 bases from V and 0 from J; bases not matched to a gene: 7. The CDR3 sequence is 17 residues long. CDR3 sequence reads: CASYGTSGLSNTGELFF. CDR3 nucleotides: TGTGCCAGTTACGGGACTAGCGGGTTGTCGAACACCGGGGAGCTGTTTTTT.

The chain links TRBV25-1 to TRBJ1-1; a weak D match, TRBD1 (5 bases). V gave up 8 bases and J gave up 11 bases, with 15 bases separating them. Germline V gives CDR1 MGHDK, CDR2 SYGVNS. CDR3 length equals 11 residues. The CDR3, as DNA: TGTGCCAGCCATTTCAGGGTTGGCGCTTTCTTT. Amino acid sequence: CASHFRVGAFF.